This T cell receptor beta chain was recorded in a study of T cell responses to AZD1222 COVID-19 vaccine. General study findings and limits: Reportedly, close to half of spike-specific TCRs are directed against unmutated variant regions. Clonal diversity was possibly underestimated; the donors were predominantly white British and more often female. Two AZD1222 administrations were followed by greater Spike-specific TCR breadth and depth. Only after the peak T cell response were repertoires sampled.

The germline V gene has CDR1 LNHDA and CDR2 SQIVND (reference sequence). The V gene end was trimmed by 3 bases and the J gene end by 10 bases; junction bases not matched to a gene: 2. CDR3 length: 12 residues. Of note for this clone: Its target is not known.

Profiling relied on immunoSEQ multiplex PCR, and the TCRdb table lists in-frame clones only, not all of them. The profile covers approximately 140,000 clones, with about nine tenths appearing a single time and approximately 3.8% taken by the ten largest. Sequences were derived from peripheral blood, sampled 28 days after the second AZD1222 dose. This chain joins TRBV19 and TRBJ2-1; 8 bases align to TRBD1. The TCR sequence derives from an adult who received the AZD1222 COVID-19 vaccine. The CDR3 here is CASSIWDREQFF. The CDR3 region has the DNA TGTGCCAGTAGTATTTGGGACAGGGAGCAGTTCTTC.